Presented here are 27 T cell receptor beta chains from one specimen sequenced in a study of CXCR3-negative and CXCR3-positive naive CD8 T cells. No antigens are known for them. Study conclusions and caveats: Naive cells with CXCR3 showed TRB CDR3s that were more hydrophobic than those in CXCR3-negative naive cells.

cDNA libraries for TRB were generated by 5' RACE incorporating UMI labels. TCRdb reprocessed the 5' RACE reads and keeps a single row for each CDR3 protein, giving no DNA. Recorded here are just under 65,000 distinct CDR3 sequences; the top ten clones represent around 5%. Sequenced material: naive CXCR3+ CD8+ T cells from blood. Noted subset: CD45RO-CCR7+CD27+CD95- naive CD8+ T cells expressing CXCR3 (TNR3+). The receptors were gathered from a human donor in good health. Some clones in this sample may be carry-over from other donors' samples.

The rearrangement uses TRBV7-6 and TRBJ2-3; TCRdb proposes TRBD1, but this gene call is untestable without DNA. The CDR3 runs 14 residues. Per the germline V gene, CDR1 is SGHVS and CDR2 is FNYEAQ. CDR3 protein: CASSFQGGSDTQYF.

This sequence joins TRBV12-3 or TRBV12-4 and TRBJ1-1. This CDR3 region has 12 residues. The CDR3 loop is CASVGVNTEAFF.

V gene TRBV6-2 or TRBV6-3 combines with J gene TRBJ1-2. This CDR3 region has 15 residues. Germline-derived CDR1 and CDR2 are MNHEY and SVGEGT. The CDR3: CASSYSKPGSYGYTF.

CDR3 sequence reads: CASSFSGGAYNEQFF. This chain connects TRBV5-1 to TRBJ2-1; TCRdb outputs TRBD2, but without DNA this stays unchecked. CDR1 is SGHRS, CDR2 YFSETQ, per germline. The CDR3 length is 15 residues.

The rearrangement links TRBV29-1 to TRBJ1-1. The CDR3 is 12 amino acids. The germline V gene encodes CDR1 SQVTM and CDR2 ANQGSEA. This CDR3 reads CSDGLGNTEAFF. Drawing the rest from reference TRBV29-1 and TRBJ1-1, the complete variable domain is SAVISQKPSRDICQRGTSLTIQCQVDSQVTMMFWYRQQPGQSLTLIATANQGSEATYESGFVIDKFPISRPNLTFSTLTVSNMSPEDSSIYLCSDGLGNTEAFFGQGTRLTVV.

The CDR3 is CASSLGVRDTQYF. The V and J genes are TRBV11-2 and TRBJ2-3. The CDR3 has 13 residues. Germline V gives CDR1 SGHAT, CDR2 FQNNGV.

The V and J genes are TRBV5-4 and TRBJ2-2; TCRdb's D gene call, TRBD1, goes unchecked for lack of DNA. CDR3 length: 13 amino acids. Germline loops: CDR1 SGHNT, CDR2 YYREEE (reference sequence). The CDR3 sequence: CASTFRGAGELFF.

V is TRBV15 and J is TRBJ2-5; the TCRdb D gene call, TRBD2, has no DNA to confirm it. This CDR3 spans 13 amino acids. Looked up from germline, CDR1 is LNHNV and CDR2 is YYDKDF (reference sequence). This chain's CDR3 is CATTNDRGETQYF.

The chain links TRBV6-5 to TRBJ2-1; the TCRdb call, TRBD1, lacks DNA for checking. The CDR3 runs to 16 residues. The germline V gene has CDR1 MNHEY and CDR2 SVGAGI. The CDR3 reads CASSSDPGHEGNEQFF.

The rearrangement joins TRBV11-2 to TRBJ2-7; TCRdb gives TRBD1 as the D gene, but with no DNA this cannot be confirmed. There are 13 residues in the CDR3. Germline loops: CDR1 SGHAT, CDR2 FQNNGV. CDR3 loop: CASSSGVMYEQYF. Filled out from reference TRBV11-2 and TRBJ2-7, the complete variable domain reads EAGVAQSPRYKIIEKRQSVAFWCNPISGHATLYWYQQILGQGPKLLIQFQNNGVVDDSQLPKDRFSAERLKGVDSTLKIQPAKLEDSAVYLCASSSGVMYEQYFGPGTRLTVT.

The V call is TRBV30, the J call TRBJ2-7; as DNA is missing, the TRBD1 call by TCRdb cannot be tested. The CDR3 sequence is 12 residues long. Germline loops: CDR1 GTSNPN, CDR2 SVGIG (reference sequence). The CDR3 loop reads CAWSEGVYEQYF.

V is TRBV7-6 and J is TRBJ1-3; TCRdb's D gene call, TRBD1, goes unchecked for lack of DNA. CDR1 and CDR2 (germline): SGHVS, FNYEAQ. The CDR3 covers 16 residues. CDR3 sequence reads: CASSLTLQDSGNTIYF. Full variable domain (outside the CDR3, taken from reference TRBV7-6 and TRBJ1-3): GAGVSQSPRYKVTKRGQDVALRCDPISGHVSLYWYRQALGQGPEFLTYFNYEAQQDKSGLPNDRFSAERPEGSISTLTIQRTEQRDSAMYRCASSLTLQDSGNTIYFGEGSWLTVV.

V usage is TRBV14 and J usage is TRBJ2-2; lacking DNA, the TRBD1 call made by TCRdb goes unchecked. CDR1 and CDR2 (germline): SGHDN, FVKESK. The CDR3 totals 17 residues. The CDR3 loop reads CASSQDLTGAFTGELFF.

The CDR3: CSARASSYNEQFF. The chain combines TRBV20-1 with TRBJ2-1. The CDR3 is 13 residues long. Germline CDR1 reads DFQATT; CDR2 reads SNEGSKA (reference sequence).

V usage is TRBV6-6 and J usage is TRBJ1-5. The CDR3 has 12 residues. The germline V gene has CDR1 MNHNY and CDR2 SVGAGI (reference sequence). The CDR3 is CASRDDGQPQHF.

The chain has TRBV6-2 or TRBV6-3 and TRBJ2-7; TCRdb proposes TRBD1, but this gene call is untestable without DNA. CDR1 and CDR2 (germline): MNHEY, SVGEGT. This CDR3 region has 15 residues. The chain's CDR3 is CASSYSTGSSYEQYF.

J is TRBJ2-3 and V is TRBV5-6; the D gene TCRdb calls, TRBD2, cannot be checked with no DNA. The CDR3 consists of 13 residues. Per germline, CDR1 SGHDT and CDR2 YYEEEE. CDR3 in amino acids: CASSFGSMDTQYF.

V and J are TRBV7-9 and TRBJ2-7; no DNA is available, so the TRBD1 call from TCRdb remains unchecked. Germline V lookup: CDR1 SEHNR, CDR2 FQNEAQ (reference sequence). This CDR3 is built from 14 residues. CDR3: CASSAGDSAYEQYF.

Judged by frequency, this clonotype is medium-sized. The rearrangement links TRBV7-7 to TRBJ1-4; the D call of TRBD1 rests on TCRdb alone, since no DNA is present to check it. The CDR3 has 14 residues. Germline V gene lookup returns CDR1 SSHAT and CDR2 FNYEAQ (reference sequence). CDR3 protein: CASSVGQGTEKLFF.

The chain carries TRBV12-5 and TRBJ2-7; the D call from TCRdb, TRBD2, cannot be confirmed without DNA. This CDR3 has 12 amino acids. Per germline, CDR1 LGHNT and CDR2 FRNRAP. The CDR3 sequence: CASGSLPYEQYF.

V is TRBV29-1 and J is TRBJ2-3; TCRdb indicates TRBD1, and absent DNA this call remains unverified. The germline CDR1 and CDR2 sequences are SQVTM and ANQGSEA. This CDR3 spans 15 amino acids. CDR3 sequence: CSVLVVDRFTDTQYF.

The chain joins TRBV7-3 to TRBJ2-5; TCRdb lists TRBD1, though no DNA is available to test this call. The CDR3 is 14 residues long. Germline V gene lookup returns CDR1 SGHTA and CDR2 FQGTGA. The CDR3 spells CASSLTGYRETQYF.

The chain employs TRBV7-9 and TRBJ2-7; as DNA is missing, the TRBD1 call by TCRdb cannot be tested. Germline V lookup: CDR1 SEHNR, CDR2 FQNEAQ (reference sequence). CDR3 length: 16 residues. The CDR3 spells CASSLTPTTGRYEQYF.

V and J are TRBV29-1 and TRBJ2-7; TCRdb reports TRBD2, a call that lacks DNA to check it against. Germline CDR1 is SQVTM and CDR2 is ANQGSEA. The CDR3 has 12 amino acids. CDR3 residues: CSARGPFGEQYF.

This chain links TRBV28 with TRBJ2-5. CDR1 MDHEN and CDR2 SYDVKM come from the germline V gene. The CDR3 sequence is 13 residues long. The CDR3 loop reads CASSLYLEETQYF.

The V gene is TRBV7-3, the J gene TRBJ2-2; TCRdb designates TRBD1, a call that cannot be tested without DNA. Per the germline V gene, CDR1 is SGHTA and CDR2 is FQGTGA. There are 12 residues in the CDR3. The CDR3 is CASMGDTGELFF.

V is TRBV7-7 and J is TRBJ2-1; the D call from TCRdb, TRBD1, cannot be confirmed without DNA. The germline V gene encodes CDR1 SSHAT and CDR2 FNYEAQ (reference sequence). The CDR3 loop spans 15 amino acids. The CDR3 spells CASSPGLEIVNEQFF.